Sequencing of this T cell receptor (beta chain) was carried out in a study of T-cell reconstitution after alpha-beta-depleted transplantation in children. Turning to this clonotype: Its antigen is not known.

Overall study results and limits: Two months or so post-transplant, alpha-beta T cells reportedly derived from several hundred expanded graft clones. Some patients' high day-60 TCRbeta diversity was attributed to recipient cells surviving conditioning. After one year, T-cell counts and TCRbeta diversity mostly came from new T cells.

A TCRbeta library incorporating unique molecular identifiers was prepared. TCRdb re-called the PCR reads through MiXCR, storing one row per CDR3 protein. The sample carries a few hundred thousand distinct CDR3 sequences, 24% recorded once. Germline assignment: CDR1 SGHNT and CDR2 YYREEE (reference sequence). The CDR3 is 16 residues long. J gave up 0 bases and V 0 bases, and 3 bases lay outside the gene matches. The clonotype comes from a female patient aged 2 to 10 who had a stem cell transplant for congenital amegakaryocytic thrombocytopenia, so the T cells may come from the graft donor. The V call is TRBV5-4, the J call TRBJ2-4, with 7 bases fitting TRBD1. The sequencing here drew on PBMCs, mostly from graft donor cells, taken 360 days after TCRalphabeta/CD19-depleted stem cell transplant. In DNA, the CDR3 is TGTGCCAGCAGCTTGGGCCAGGGGGTAGCCAAAAACATTCAGTACTTC. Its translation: CASSLGQGVAKNIQYF.